These 7 T cell receptor beta chains came from one sample sequenced in a study of T cells after yellow fever vaccination. MiXCR was run by TCRdb on the 5' RACE reads, yielding one entry per CDR3 protein. Found here are 500,000 to 650,000 distinct CDR3 sequences, about 13% of them singletons; the top ten hold 11% to 15%. The sample consisted of PBMCs, taken on the day of the yellow fever booster vaccination. The origin of the receptors is a man aged 25 to 40 who received the YFV17D yellow fever vaccine.

This chain joins TRBV27 and TRBJ2-5; 8 bases fit TRBD1. Germline V CDR1 and CDR2: MNHEY, SMNVEV (reference sequence). The CDR3 totals 14 residues. The J segment lost 5 bases and the V segment lost 6 bases, leaving 8 bases of the junction unmatched. CDR3 nucleotides: TGTGCCAGCAGGACCCGGACAGGGTTGGAGACCCAGTACTTC. Its translation: CASRTRTGLETQYF.

J is TRBJ2-3 and V is TRBV7-2, with 8 nucleotides matching TRBD2. With V trimmed by 4 bases and J by 6 bases, 15 bases remained unmatched. The CDR3 is made up of 17 amino acids. The V gene's germline CDR1 is SGHTA and CDR2 FQGNSA. The CDR3 here is CASSWGWTSRAGDTQYF. CDR3 nucleotides: TGTGCCAGCAGCTGGGGGTGGACTAGCCGGGCGGGGGATACGCAGTATTTT.

The CDR3 bases are TGTGCCGCACTGAGCTCCTACAATGAGCAGTTCTTC. It encodes CAALSSYNEQFF. The chain carries TRBV30 and TRBJ2-1; D is unresolved. In germline, CDR1 is GTSNPN, CDR2 SVGIG (reference sequence). The V gene lost 8 bases and the J gene lost 0 bases, with 8 bases spanning the gap. This CDR3 has 12 amino acids.

There are a few counts of this clonotype. V usage is TRBV7-2 and J usage is TRBJ2-5; D possibly corresponds to TRBD2 (7 bases). Between the trimmed V and J ends, which lost 0 bases and 4 bases, there was a span of 12 bases. Germline CDR1 SGHTA, CDR2 FQGNSA. The CDR3 loop spans 15 amino acids. The DNA for the CDR3 is TGTGCCAGCAGCTTAGCGGGGGGGCAAGGAGAGACCCAGTACTTC. This gives the protein CASSLAGGQGETQYF.

This rearrangement joins TRBV20-1 to TRBJ1-2, with 10 bases that match TRBD1. Trimming at V came to 1 base and at J to 7 bases, leaving 9 bases not matched to a gene. Germline assignment: CDR1 DFQATT and CDR2 SNEGSKA (reference sequence). The CDR3 extends over 15 amino acids. The DNA for the CDR3 is TGCAGTGCTAGAGTCCCCGGGACAGGGGTCGGTGGCTACACCTTC. This encodes CSARVPGTGVGGYTF.

The CDR3 nucleotides read TGCAGTGCCCCACTCTATGGTCAGCCCCAGCATTTT. As protein: CSAPLYGQPQHF. The chain joins TRBV20-1 to TRBJ1-5, with unresolved D. CDR1 and CDR2 from the germline V gene are DFQATT and SNEGSKA (reference sequence). The CDR3 has 12 residues. The V end was cut by 6 bases, the J end by 6 bases, with 12 bases between.

A few counts support this clonotype. This chain links TRBV20-1 with TRBJ2-3; 11 positions match TRBD2. The CDR3 sequence is 16 residues long. Germline V gives CDR1 DFQATT, CDR2 SNEGSKA (reference sequence). The trim removed 8 bases at V and 0 bases at J, leaving 10 bases unmatched. CDR3 protein: CSTKGLAGISTDTQYF. CDR3 coding DNA: TGCAGTACCAAAGGACTAGCGGGTATAAGCACAGATACGCAGTATTTT.